What follows are 27 T cell receptor beta chains derived from one specimen sequenced in a study of T cells in localized non-small cell lung cancer. Some clones are missing from TCRdb's copy, which holds only in-frame ones; the method was immunoSEQ multiplex PCR. Of roughly 16,000 clones in the sample, 85% to 90% were seen once. The source material was peripheral blood, sampled before any cancer treatment. The receptor set was obtained from a male donor older than 55 with stage II squamous cell lung carcinoma.

The chain carries TRBV18 and TRBJ2-4; 11 bases agree with TRBD1. V shed 3 bases, J shed 9 bases, and the junction held 7 bases outside the gene matches. Germline assignment: CDR1 KGHSH and CDR2 LQKENI. The CDR3 runs 15 residues. The CDR3 DNA sequence: TGTGCCAGCTCACCCGGGACAGGGGGAAGGGGCATTCAGTACTTC. Translating gives CASSPGTGGRGIQYF. Full variable domain (missing parts from reference TRBV18 and TRBJ2-4): NAGVMQNPRHLVRRRGQEARLRCSPMKGHSHVYWYRQLPEEGLKFMVYLQKENIIDESGMPKERFSAEFPKEGPSILRIQQVVRGDSAAYFCASSPGTGGRGIQYFGAGTRLSVL.

The rearrangement uses TRBV27 and TRBJ2-5, with D unresolved. The CDR3 extends over 13 amino acids. Per germline, CDR1 MNHEY and CDR2 SMNVEV (reference sequence). Between the trimmed V and J ends, which lost 3 bases and 1 base, there was a span of 6 bases. In DNA, the CDR3 is TGTGCCAGCAGTTTCCGACCCCAAGAGACCCAGTACTTC. Amino acid sequence: CASSFRPQETQYF.

This clone was seen only once. The chain uses TRBV5-1 and TRBJ2-5; D not certain. The CDR3 runs 12 residues. Looked up from germline, CDR1 is SGHRS and CDR2 is YFSETQ. V gave up 4 bases and J gave up 4 bases, with 8 bases separating them. CDR3 amino acids: CASSLEVETQYF. CDR3 bases: TGCGCCAGCAGCCTCGAGGTAGAGACCCAGTACTTC. The whole variable domain, remainder taken from reference TRBV5-1 and TRBJ2-5, is KAGVTQTPRYLIKTRGQQVTLSCSPISGHRSVSWYQQTPGQGLQFLFEYFSETQRNKGNFPGRFSGRQFSNSRSEMNVSTLELGDSALYLCASSLEVETQYFGPGTRLLVL.

The chain employs TRBV6-5 and TRBJ2-7, with TRBD2 identical over 8 bases. This CDR3 region has 15 residues. Unmatched junction bases numbered 10, after V lost 7 bases and J lost 2 bases. The germline CDR1 and CDR2 sequences are MNHEY and SVGAGI. For the CDR3, the DNA is TGTGCCAGCACCTTCGGTGCAGCGGGAGCCTACGAGCAGTACTTC. Translated: CASTFGAAGAYEQYF.

The chain combines TRBV7-8 with TRBJ2-3; D perhaps matches TRBD2 (5 bases). The CDR3 spans 17 residues. Germline CDR1 and CDR2: SGHVS and FQNEAQ. The V gene lost 4 bases and the J gene lost 0 bases, with 17 bases spanning the gap. The CDR3 here is CASSSWIAPASTDTQYF. The CDR3 DNA follows: TGTGCCAGCAGCTCATGGATAGCGCCCGCTAGCACAGATACGCAGTATTTT.

The chain carries TRBV19 and TRBJ1-2; D remains unclear. Trimming stripped 2 bases from V and 8 bases from J, with 15 bases between. CDR1 is LNHDA and CDR2 is SQIVND in the germline V gene (reference sequence). The CDR3 is made up of 14 amino acids. In DNA, the CDR3 is TGTGCCAGTAGTATAAAGGGCCCAGCGGGCGGCTACACCTTC. Translation: CASSIKGPAGGYTF. Based on the CDR3 plus reference TRBV19 and TRBJ1-2, the full variable domain is DGGITQSPKYLFRKEGQNVTLSCEQNLNHDAMYWYRQDPGQGLRLIYYSQIVNDFQKGDIAEGYSVSREKKESFPLTVTSAQKNPTAFYLCASSIKGPAGGYTFGSGTRLTVV.

A single count supports this clone. The J gene is TRBJ2-5, the V gene TRBV27, with 11 bases matching TRBD1. Germline CDR1 and CDR2: MNHEY and SMNVEV (reference sequence). With 2 bases clipped from V and 2 bases from J, the junction kept 4 bases outside the gene matches. This CDR3 spans 16 amino acids. The CDR3 spells CASSLSRDRGQETQYF. In DNA form, the CDR3 reads TGTGCCAGCAGTTTAAGCCGGGACAGGGGGCAAGAGACCCAGTACTTC.

V is TRBV5-4 and J is TRBJ2-7; 8 positions match TRBD1. CDR1 and CDR2 from the germline V gene are SGHNT and YYREEE (reference sequence). The CDR3 has 14 amino acids. Unmatched junction bases numbered 5, after V lost 1 base and J lost 5 bases. Written as DNA, the CDR3 is TGTGCCAGCAGCTTGCTGGACAGGGAGAACGAGCAGTACTTC. Amino acids: CASSLLDRENEQYF.

The chain employs TRBV28 and TRBJ1-5; tentative D call: TRBD1 (5 bases). The CDR3 consists of 12 residues. Germline assignment: CDR1 MDHEN and CDR2 SYDVKM. V was clipped by 3 bases and J by 7 bases, with 7 bases between them. The CDR3 sequence: CASSFGGQPQHF. The CDR3 DNA reads TGTGCCAGCAGTTTTGGGGGACAGCCCCAGCATTTT.

V and J are TRBV27 and TRBJ1-5; D remains unclear. Trimming took 2 bases from V and 1 from J, leaving 3 bases between them. Germline loops: CDR1 MNHEY, CDR2 SMNVEV (reference sequence). The CDR3 has 13 residues. The CDR3, as DNA: TGTGCCAGCAGTTTACAGAGCAATCAGCCCCAGCATTTT. Protein: CASSLQSNQPQHF.

This rearrangement joins TRBV7-9 to TRBJ2-1; TRBD2 matches 7 bases. From germline, CDR1 is SEHNR and CDR2 FQNEAQ (reference sequence). The CDR3 extends over 15 amino acids. Trimming at V came to 5 bases and at J to 1 base, leaving 5 bases not matched to a gene. CDR3 amino acids: CASSPGRTSYNEQFF. Here the CDR3 DNA reads TGTGCCAGCAGCCCCGGGAGGACTTCCTACAATGAGCAGTTCTTC. The entire variable domain, with the rest obtained from reference TRBV7-9 and TRBJ2-1, is as follows: DTGVSQNPRHKITKRGQNVTFRCDPISEHNRLYWYRQTLGQGPEFLTYFQNEAQLEKSRLLSDRFSAERPKGSFSTLEIQRTEQGDSAMYLCASSPGRTSYNEQFFGPGTRLTVL.

This clone turned up a few times. The chain is built from TRBV6-6 and TRBJ2-2; D may be TRBD1 or TRBD2 (7 bases each). This CDR3 has 14 residues. In germline, CDR1 is MNHNY, CDR2 SVGAGI (reference sequence). V lost 10 bases and J lost 4, with 16 bases in between. The CDR3 spells CAIRTGGGTGELFF. CDR3 DNA sequence: TGTGCCATAAGGACAGGCGGGGGCACCGGGGAGCTGTTTTTT.

The chain is built from TRBV28 and TRBJ2-7; 16 bases match TRBD2. J was trimmed by 4 bases and V by 4 bases; bases with no gene match: 13. The CDR3 is 19 amino acids. CDR1 and CDR2 from the germline V gene are MDHEN and SYDVKM. CDR3 protein: CASSSTGTGTSGGGYEQYF. The CDR3 nucleotides are TGTGCCAGCAGTTCGACGGGAACCGGGACTAGCGGGGGGGGATACGAGCAGTACTTC.

J is TRBJ2-7 and V is TRBV14; no clear D. Trimming took off 5 bases at V and 7 bases at J, with 9 bases between the two ends. Germline V gene lookup returns CDR1 SGHDN and CDR2 FVKESK. The CDR3 is 11 amino acids. In nucleotides, the CDR3 is TGTGCCAGCAGCACCTTCGATGAGCAGTACTTC. It encodes CASSTFDEQYF.

This clone was picked up one time. The rearrangement links TRBV4-1 to TRBJ1-3; TRBD1 might be the D (6 bases). The CDR3 is 16 amino acids. Germline V gene lookup returns CDR1 MGHRA and CDR2 YSYEKL. V lost 0 bases to trimming and J lost 0 bases, with 9 bases between them. CDR3 sequence: CASSQDVGGSGNTIYF. The CDR3 DNA reads as TGCGCCAGCAGCCAAGATGTAGGGGGCTCTGGAAACACCATATATTTT.

This rearrangement joins TRBV9 to TRBJ1-1; D possibly corresponds to TRBD1 (5 bases). Germline assignment: CDR1 SGDLS and CDR2 YYNGEE. This CDR3 contains 15 residues. Trimming pared 0 bases from V and 5 bases from J, leaving 14 bases between. The CDR3 bases are TGTGCCAGCAGCGTAGATTCAGGGTTGAGGACTGAAGCTTTCTTT. It translates to CASSVDSGLRTEAFF.

The chain joins TRBV11-2 to TRBJ1-5; D perhaps matches TRBD1 (6 bases). CDR3 length: 13 residues. Trimming left V 5 bases short and J 4 bases short, with 9 bases between. Germline V gene sequence: CDR1 SGHAT, CDR2 FQNNGV. The CDR3 coding sequence is TGTGCCAGCAGCGTCGACAGGAATCAGCCCCAGCATTTT. Protein: CASSVDRNQPQHF.

This rearrangement joins TRBV10-3 to TRBJ2-5; 8 bases are a match to TRBD1. V was clipped by 4 bases and J by 2 bases; unmatched bases: 9. The germline V gene has CDR1 ENHRY and CDR2 SYGVKD. There are 16 residues in the CDR3. The CDR3 DNA follows: TGTGCCATCAGTGCCCTCAGGGGGCGGGAACAAGAGACCCAGTACTTC. This gives the protein CAISALRGREQETQYF.

The chain uses TRBV21-1 and TRBJ1-3; the table gives TRBD1 as D, unverified against the DNA. TRBV21-1 is tagged as a pseudogene. This CDR3 is built from 15 residues. CDR3 sequence: CASRFQKSSGNTIYF. CDR3 nucleotides: TGTGCCAGCAGGTTCCAGAAATCCTCTGGAAACACCATATATTTT.

This chain links TRBV6-1 with TRBJ2-1; 7 positions agree with TRBD2. Germline V gene data show CDR1 as MNHNS and CDR2 as SASEGT. The V and J ends lost 2 bases and 2 bases, in that order; junction bases with no gene match: 6. The CDR3 length is 16 residues. The CDR3 loop reads CASSERAGRTYNEQFF. CDR3 nucleotide sequence: TGTGCCAGCAGTGAACGAGCGGGAAGGACCTACAATGAGCAGTTCTTC.

J is TRBJ1-5 and V is TRBV27; TRBD1 is a possible D gene (6 bases). With 6 bases removed from V and 3 bases from J, the gap between germline ends came to 21 bases. This CDR3 has 17 amino acids. Germline CDR1 MNHEY, CDR2 SMNVEV (reference sequence). The CDR3, as DNA: TGTGCCAGCAGGCCCCTAGGGCCGGGACACAACAATCAGCCCCAGCATTTT. Translating gives CASRPLGPGHNNQPQHF.

The J gene is TRBJ1-1, the V gene TRBV7-8; D unresolved. This CDR3 has 12 residues. The V gene lost 0 bases and the J gene lost 4 bases, with 3 bases spanning the gap. Looked up from germline, CDR1 is SGHVS and CDR2 is FQNEAQ. In DNA form, the CDR3 reads TGTGCCAGCAGCTTAGCGGGCACTGAAGCTTTCTTT. This encodes CASSLAGTEAFF.

This clone appeared a few times. V gene TRBV27 combines with J gene TRBJ1-3, with no clear D. There are 16 residues in the CDR3. V lost 3 bases, J lost 2 bases, and 14 bases lay in between. Germline values: CDR1 MNHEY, CDR2 SMNVEV (reference sequence). The CDR3, as DNA: TGTGCCAGCAGTTTGTACGGGAAAGAAGCTGGAAACACCATATATTTT. Its translation is CASSLYGKEAGNTIYF.

The chain is built from TRBV6-1 and TRBJ2-7; TRBD2 agrees at 7 bases. The CDR3 consists of 15 residues. V was clipped by 4 bases and J by 4 bases; unmatched bases: 10. CDR1 is MNHNS, CDR2 SASEGT, per germline. The CDR3, as DNA: TGTGCCAGCAGTGTATCATCGGGGGGTTTTTACGAGCAGTACTTC. Translated, it gives CASSVSSGGFYEQYF.

This clone came up once. The chain is built from TRBV27 and TRBJ1-4; TRBD1 might be the D (5 bases). The CDR3 has 15 amino acids. Germline assignment: CDR1 MNHEY and CDR2 SMNVEV (reference sequence). The V and J ends lost 0 bases and 7 bases respectively, with 12 bases between them. The CDR3 sequence is CASSLSGRGREKLFF. The CDR3 coding sequence is TGTGCCAGCAGTTTATCGGGAAGGGGACGTGAAAAACTGTTTTTT.

The genes are TRBV6-1 and TRBJ2-2; no clear D gene. CDR3 length: 15 residues. Trimming took 2 bases from V and 3 from J, leaving 10 bases between them. Germline V CDR1 and CDR2: MNHNS, SASEGT. CDR3 sequence: CASSEIHFYTGELFF. The CDR3 DNA reads TGTGCCAGCAGTGAAATTCACTTTTACACCGGGGAGCTGTTTTTT.

The chain uses TRBV7-9 and TRBJ2-5, with D perhaps TRBD1 (6 bases). V lost 7 bases and J lost 1, with 10 bases in between. This CDR3 spans 13 amino acids. Germline CDR1 reads SEHNR; CDR2 reads FQNEAQ (reference sequence). The CDR3 DNA follows: TGTGCCAGCACCCTGGACAGCCAAGAGACCCAGTACTTC. Its translation is CASTLDSQETQYF.